Listed below are T cell receptor beta chains from one sample, sequenced in a study of post-analysis software for immune sequencing data. From the PCR reads, TCRdb called clonotypes with MiXCR, one entry per CDR3 protein. The table has about 810,000 distinct CDR3 sequences, approximately 50% seen once. Sequenced material: blood. These receptors came from a girl aged 5 to 17 with multiple sclerosis. Both conserved end residues are part of each CDR3.

cdr3_aa: CASSRDSGRTEAFF; j_call: TRBJ1-1; v_call: TRBV18
cdr3_aa: CAITRLAGYNEQFF; j_call: TRBJ2-1; v_call: TRBV10-3
cdr3_aa: CASSYGTKPIHEQYF; j_call: TRBJ2-7; v_call: TRBV5-1
cdr3_aa: CASSLDRALGAVRYF; j_call: TRBJ2-5; v_call: TRBV11-2
cdr3_aa: CASGTSDRASYEQYF; j_call: TRBJ2-7; v_call: TRBV6-5
cdr3_aa: CAISGQGALTEAFF; j_call: TRBJ1-1; v_call: TRBV10-3
cdr3_aa: CSATPRGVGNYGYTF; j_call: TRBJ1-2; v_call: TRBV20-1
cdr3_aa: CASGPAGAGSDEQYF; j_call: TRBJ2-7; v_call: TRBV2
cdr3_aa: CASTPGLAGYSGANVLTF; j_call: TRBJ2-6; v_call: TRBV6-1
cdr3_aa: CASSYGTGIMDTQYF; j_call: TRBJ2-3; v_call: TRBV6-5
cdr3_aa: CASSYQSLAGGSYEQYF; j_call: TRBJ2-7; v_call: TRBV6-2/TRBV6-3
cdr3_aa: CASSYSSGPIYNEQFF; j_call: TRBJ2-1; v_call: TRBV6-5
cdr3_aa: CASSYKAGGPTDTQYF; j_call: TRBJ2-3; v_call: TRBV7-9
cdr3_aa: CSARDQRNTDTQYF; j_call: TRBJ2-3; v_call: TRBV20-1
cdr3_aa: CASSLGGLNTGELFF; j_call: TRBJ2-2; v_call: TRBV7-9
cdr3_aa: CAISDGRGETQYF; j_call: TRBJ2-5; v_call: TRBV10-3
cdr3_aa: CASSLGTGSRETQYF; j_call: TRBJ2-5; v_call: TRBV5-1
cdr3_aa: CASSSPILYEQYF; j_call: -; v_call: TRBV5-6
cdr3_aa: CASSDRPGFYEQFF; j_call: TRBJ2-1; v_call: TRBV6-4